This T cell receptor (beta chain) was profiled in a study of shared clonotypes between healthy human individuals. Concerning this clone itself: The antigen remains unidentified.

Overall study findings and caveats: Sampling covered nothing but blood. Tissue TCR repertoires likely differ from those found in blood.

The repertoire was sequenced with immunoSEQ multiplex PCR; TCRdb's copy has only in-frame clones and lacks some. The repertoire holds approximately 500,000 clones, with 79% as singletons. The specimen was PBMCs. The receptor was isolated from a middle-aged woman in good health. Some clones in this sample may be carry-over from other donors' samples.

The CDR3 here is CASSIGASNTGELFF. In nucleotides, the CDR3 is TGTGCCAGTAGTATAGGTGCATCCAACACCGGGGAGCTGTTTTTT. The chain uses TRBV19 and TRBJ2-2; D uncertain. CDR1 LNHDA and CDR2 SQIVND come from the germline V gene (reference sequence). The ends were cut back, 1 base at V and 2 bases at J, with 8 bases in the middle. The CDR3 runs to 15 residues.